The T cell receptor beta chain under discussion was sequenced for a study of CD8 T cells in Susac syndrome. Study-wide results and caveats: Expansion of clones was not seen in the CD4+ T cell repertoires of Susac syndrome.

Negative isolation was used for CD8+ and CD4+ T cells and FACS enrichment for TEMRA cells. With random hexamers, roughly 0.45 to 1 ug RNA was reverse transcribed. TCRdb recomputed calls from the immunoSEQ multiplex PCR reads with MiXCR, one row per CDR3 protein. The data contain under 300,000 distinct CDR3 sequences, 90% to 96% of them singletons. With regard to this clonotype: The antigen is unknown.

This CDR3 has 16 amino acids. The germline V and J ends were trimmed by 3 bases and 1 base, with 15 bases remaining between them. The specimen was CD4+ T cells from PBMCs. The TCR was taken from a human donor with Susac syndrome. The V call is TRBV12-3 or TRBV12-4, the J call TRBJ2-5; D might be TRBD1 (6 bases). Here the CDR3 DNA reads TGTGCCAGCAGTTTCACGTACGGGACACTCCAAGAGACCCAGTACTTC. Its protein product is CASSFTYGTLQETQYF.